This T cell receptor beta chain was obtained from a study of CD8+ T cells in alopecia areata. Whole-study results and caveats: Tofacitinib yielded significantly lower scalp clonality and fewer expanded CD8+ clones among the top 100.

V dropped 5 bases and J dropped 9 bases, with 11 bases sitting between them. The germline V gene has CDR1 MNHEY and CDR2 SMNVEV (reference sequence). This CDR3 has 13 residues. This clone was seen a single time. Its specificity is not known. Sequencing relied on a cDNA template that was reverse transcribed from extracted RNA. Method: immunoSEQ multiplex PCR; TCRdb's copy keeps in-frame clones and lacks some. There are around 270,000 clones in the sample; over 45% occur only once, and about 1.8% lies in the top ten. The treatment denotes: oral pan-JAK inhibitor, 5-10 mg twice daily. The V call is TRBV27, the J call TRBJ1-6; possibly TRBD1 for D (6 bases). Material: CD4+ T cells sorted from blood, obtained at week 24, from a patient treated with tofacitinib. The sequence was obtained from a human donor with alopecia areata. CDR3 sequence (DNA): TGTGCCAGCAGTCAGGGGAGCGGTTCACCCCTCCACTTT. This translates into CASSQGSGSPLHF.